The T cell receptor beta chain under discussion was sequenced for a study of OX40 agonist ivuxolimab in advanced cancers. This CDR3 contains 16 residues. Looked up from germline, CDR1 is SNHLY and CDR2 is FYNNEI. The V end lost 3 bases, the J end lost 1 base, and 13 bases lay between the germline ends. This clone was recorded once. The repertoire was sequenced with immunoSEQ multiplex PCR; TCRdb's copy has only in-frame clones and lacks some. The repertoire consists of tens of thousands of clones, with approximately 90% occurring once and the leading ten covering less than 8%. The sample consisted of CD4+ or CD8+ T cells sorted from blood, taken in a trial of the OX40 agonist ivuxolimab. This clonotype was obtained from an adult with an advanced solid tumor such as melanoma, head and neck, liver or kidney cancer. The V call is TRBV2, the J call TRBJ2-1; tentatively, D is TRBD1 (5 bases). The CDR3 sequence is CASSESGRASYNEQFF. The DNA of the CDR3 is TGTGCCAGCAGTGAGTCTGGCAGGGCTTCCTACAATGAGCAGTTCTTC.